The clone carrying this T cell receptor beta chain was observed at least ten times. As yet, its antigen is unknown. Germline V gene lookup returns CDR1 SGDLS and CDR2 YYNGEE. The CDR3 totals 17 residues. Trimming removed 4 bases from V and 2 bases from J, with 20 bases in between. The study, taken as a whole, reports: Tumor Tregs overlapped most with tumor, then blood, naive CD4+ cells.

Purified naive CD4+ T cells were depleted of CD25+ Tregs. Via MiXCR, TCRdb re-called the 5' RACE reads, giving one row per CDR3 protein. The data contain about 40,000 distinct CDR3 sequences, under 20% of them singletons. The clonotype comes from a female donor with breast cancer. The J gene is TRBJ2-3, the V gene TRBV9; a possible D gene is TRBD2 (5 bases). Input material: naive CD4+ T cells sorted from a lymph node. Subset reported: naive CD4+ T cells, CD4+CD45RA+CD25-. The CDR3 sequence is CASSPHPGGEYTDTQYF. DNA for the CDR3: TGTGCCAGCAGCCCCCACCCGGGTGGGGAGTACACAGATACGCAGTATTTT.